The 7 T cell receptor beta chains listed next were all sequenced from one sample in a study of PD-1 blockade in mismatch repair-deficient tumors (dated by TCRdb to about 2017). Library preparation used the immunoSEQ multiplex PCR assay. TCRdb's version of the immuneACCESS table is confined to in-frame rearrangements and falls short of the full clone set. An unresolved V gene accounts for under half of the shortfall where checked; the remainder is of unknown origin. The sample table contains roughly 14,000 clones; only one count was recorded for 84% of them. The leading ten clones occupy around 24% of the sample. The label giving this sample's time point can be read as: approximately 10-day in vitro stimulation with candidate neoantigen peptide 4. Their specific antigens are unknown. The sequenced sample was cells cultured in vitro, obtained from a patient treated with pembrolizumab. These receptors all stem from an adult with mismatch repair-deficient cancer.

The chain has TRBV7-9 and TRBJ1-4; 9 nucleotides match TRBD1. Germline assignment: CDR1 SEHNR and CDR2 FQNEAQ (reference sequence). The V segment lost 3 bases and the J segment 5 bases; nucleotides outside the gene matches: 1. The CDR3 totals 14 residues. The CDR3 bases are TGTGCCAGCAGCTTGGGACAGGGAAATGAAAAACTGTTTTTT. It is translated as CASSLGQGNEKLFF.

The chain carries TRBV28 and TRBJ2-2, with D hard to call. The V and J ends lost 5 bases and 6 bases respectively, with 10 bases between them. This CDR3 is built from 13 residues. Germline V CDR1 and CDR2: MDHEN, SYDVKM. The CDR3 region has the DNA TGTGCCAGCAGTCCCTTTAACGCCGGGGAGCTGTTTTTT. Its translation: CASSPFNAGELFF.

This sequence joins TRBV7-9 and TRBJ1-1; weak D call: TRBD1 (6 bases). Germline V lookup: CDR1 SEHNR, CDR2 FQNEAQ (reference sequence). This CDR3 is built from 14 residues. With 0 bases removed from V and 7 bases from J, the gap between germline ends came to 12 bases. CDR3 region: CASSLALDRIEAFF. The CDR3 region has the DNA TGTGCCAGCAGCTTAGCCCTGGACAGAATTGAAGCTTTCTTT.

The gene calls are TRBV11-2 and TRBJ2-2; 15 bases fit TRBD2. The length of the CDR3 is 17 residues. The V and J ends lost 1 base and 6 bases, in that order; junction bases with no gene match: 3. Germline CDR1 is SGHAT and CDR2 is FQNNGV. In DNA form, the CDR3 reads TGTGCCAGCAGCTTAGCTAGGACTAGCGGGAGGGCCGGGGAGCTGTTTTTT. Its translation is CASSLARTSGRAGELFF.

This chain joins TRBV5-1 and TRBJ1-2; TRBD1 might be the D (5 bases). V lost 3 bases and J lost 3, with 9 bases in between. The germline CDR1 and CDR2 sequences are SGHRS and YFSETQ. This CDR3 is built from 13 residues. CDR3 sequence reads: CASSSQGDYGYTF. The CDR3, as DNA: TGCGCCAGCAGCTCTCAGGGCGACTATGGCTACACCTTC. The variable domain in full, with the rest retrieved from reference TRBV5-1 and TRBJ1-2, is KAGVTQTPRYLIKTRGQQVTLSCSPISGHRSVSWYQQTPGQGLQFLFEYFSETQRNKGNFPGRFSGRQFSNSRSEMNVSTLELGDSALYLCASSSQGDYGYTFGSGTRLTVV.

V and J are TRBV14 and TRBJ2-1; possible D gene TRBD2, 6 bases. Per germline, CDR1 SGHDN and CDR2 FVKESK. The CDR3 spans 14 residues. Trimming removed 0 bases at V and 9 bases at J, with 12 bases between. CDR3 in amino acids: CASSQDGTLSEQFF. The CDR3 DNA reads TGTGCCAGCAGCCAAGATGGGACTCTGTCTGAGCAGTTCTTC.

The chain employs TRBV6-1 and TRBJ2-2, with 9 bases that match TRBD1. Germline V gene lookup returns CDR1 MNHNS and CDR2 SASEGT. The CDR3 consists of 15 residues. Losses at the gene ends were 0 bases for V and 4 bases for J; bases not matched to a gene: 0. In nucleotides, the CDR3 is TGTGCCAGCAGTGAAGCGGACAGGGGCACCGGGGAGCTGTTTTTT. It translates to CASSEADRGTGELFF.